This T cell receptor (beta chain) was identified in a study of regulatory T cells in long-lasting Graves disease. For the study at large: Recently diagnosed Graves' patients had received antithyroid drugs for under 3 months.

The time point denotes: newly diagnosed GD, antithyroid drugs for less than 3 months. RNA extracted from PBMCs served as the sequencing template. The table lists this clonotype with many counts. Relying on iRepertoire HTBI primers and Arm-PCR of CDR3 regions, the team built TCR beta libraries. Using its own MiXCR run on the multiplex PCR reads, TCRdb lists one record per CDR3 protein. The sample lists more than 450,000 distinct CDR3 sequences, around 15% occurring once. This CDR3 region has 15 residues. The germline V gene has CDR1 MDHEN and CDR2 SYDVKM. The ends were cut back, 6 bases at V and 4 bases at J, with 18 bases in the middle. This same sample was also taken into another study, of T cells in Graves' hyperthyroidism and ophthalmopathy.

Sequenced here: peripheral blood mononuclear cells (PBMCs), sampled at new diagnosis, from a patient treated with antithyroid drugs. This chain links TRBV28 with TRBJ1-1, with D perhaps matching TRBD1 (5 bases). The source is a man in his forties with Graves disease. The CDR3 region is CASRGVGRGGTEAFF. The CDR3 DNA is TGTGCCAGCAGGGGAGTGGGGAGGGGAGGCACTGAAGCTTTCTTT.